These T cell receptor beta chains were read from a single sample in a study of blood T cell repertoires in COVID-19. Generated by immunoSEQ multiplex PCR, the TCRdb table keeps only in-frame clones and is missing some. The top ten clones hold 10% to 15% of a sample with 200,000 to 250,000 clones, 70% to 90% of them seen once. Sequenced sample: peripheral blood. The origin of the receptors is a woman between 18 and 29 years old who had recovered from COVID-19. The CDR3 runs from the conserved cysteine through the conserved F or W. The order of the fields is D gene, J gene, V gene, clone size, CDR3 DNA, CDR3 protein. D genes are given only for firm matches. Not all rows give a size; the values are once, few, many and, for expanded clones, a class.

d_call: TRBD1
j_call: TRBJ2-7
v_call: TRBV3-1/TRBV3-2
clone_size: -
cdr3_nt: TGTGCCAGCAGCCAAGATAAGGACCGGCGCAGGGGGCTGAACGAGCAGTACTTC
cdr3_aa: CASSQDKDRRRGLNEQYF

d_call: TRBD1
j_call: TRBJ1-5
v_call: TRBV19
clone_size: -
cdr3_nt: TGTGCCAGTAGTCTGTGGACAGGCGGGATGGGCAATCAGCCCCAGCATTTT
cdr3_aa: CASSLWTGGMGNQPQHF

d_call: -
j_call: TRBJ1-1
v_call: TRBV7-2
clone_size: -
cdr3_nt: TGTGCCAGCAGCTCCAGGATAAACACTGAAGCTTTCTTT
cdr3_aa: CASSSRINTEAFF

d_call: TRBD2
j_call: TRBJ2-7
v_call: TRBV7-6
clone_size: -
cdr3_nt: TGTGCCAGCAGCTTATTGGCTGCGGGAGGTTCCTACGAGCAGTACTTC
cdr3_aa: CASSLLAAGGSYEQYF

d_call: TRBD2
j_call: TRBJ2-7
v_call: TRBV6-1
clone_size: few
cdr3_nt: TGTGCCAGCACCTCGACTAGCGGGAGCCACGAGCAGTACTTC
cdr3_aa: CASTSTSGSHEQYF

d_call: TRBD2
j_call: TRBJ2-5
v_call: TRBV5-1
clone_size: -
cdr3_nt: TGCGCCAGCAGACGACAGGTAGCGGGAGGCGGTCGAGAGACCCAGTACTTC
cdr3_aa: CASRRQVAGGGRETQYF

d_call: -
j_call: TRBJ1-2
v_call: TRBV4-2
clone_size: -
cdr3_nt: TGTGCCAGCAGCCAAGTAAGGGGTGAGAGCTATGGCTACACCTTC
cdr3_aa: CASSQVRGESYGYTF

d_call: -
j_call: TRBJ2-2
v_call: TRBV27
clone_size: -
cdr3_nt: TGTGCCAGCAGTCCTTTTCCTGGGGCAGCTCCTACCGGGGAGCTGTTTTTT
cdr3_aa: CASSPFPGAAPTGELFF

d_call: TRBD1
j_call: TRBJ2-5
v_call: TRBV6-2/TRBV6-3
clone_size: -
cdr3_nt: TGTGCCAGCAGTTACTCCCGGACAGGGGGATCGCCTGAGACCCAGTACTTC
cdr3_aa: CASSYSRTGGSPETQYF

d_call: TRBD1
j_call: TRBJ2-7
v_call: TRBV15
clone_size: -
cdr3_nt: TGTGCCACCAACGCCGGGACAGGGACCTACGAGCAGTACTTC
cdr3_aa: CATNAGTGTYEQYF

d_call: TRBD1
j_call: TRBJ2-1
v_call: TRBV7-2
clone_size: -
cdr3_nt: TGTGCCAGCAGCGCTCAGGGGGCGGGCAATGAGCAGTTCTTC
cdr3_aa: CASSAQGAGNEQFF

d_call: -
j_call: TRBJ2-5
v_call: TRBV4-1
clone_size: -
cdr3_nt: TGCGCCAGCAATTTCCCCGGGGAGACCCAGTACTTC
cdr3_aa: CASNFPGETQYF

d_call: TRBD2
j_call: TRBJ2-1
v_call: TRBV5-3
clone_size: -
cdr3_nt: TGTGCCAGAAGCTCAAGGGGAAGACTAGCGGGAGTCCATGAGCAGTTCTTC
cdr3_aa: CARSSRGRLAGVHEQFF

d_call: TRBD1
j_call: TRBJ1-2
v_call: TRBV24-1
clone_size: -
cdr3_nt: TGTGCCACCAGTGATCCGGGACAGGTGGAGGGCTACACCTTC
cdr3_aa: CATSDPGQVEGYTF

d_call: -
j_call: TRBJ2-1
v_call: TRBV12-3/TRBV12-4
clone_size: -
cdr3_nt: TGTGCCAGCAGCCGAGGTCGTGAGCAGTTCTTC
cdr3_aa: CASSRGREQFF

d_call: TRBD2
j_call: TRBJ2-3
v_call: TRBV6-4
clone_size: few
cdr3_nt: TGTGCCAGCAGTGAAGAGCGGGGCAGCACAGATACGCAGTATTTT
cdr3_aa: CASSEERGSTDTQYF

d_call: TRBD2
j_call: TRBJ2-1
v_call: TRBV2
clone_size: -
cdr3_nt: TGTGCCAGCAGTGAAGCTAGCGGGAGGTCCCCGTTCTTC
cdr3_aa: CASSEASGRSPFF

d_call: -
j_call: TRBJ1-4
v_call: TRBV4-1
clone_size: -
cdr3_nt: TGCGCCAGCAGCCAGCCCCTCCGTCGGAGTGAAAAACTGTTTTTT
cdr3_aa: CASSQPLRRSEKLFF

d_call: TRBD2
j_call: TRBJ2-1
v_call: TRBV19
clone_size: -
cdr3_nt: TGTGCCAGTAGTCCCCTCGGGACTAGCGGGCACAATGAGCAGTTCTTC
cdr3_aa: CASSPLGTSGHNEQFF

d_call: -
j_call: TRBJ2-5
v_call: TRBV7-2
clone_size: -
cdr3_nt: TGTGCCAGCAGCTGGGCGCAAGAGACCCAGTACTTC
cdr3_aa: CASSWAQETQYF

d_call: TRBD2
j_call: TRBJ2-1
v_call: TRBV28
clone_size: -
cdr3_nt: TGTGCCAGCAGTTTAATTTGGAGCGGGAGCTCCTACAATGAGCAGTTCTTC
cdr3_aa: CASSLIWSGSSYNEQFF

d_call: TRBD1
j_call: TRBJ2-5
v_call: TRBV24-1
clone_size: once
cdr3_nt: TGTGCCACCAGTGGCTCCGGGACAGAAGAGACCCAGTACTTC
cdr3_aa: CATSGSGTEETQYF

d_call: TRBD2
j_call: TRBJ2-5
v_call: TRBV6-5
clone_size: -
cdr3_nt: TGTGCCAGCAGGTTCGCGGGAGGGGAGACCCAGTACTTC
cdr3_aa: CASRFAGGETQYF

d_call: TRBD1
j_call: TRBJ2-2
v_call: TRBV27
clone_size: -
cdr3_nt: TGTGCCAGCAGTTTAATGAGGGGGCAGAACACCGGGGAGCTGTTTTTT
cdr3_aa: CASSLMRGQNTGELFF

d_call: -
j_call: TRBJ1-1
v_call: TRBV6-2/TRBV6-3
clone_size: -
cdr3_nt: TGTGCCAGCAGTTACTCGGCAGGGAGGGGCACTGAAGCTTTCTTT
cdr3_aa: CASSYSAGRGTEAFF

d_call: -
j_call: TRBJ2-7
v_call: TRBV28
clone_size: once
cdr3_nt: TGTGCCAGCAGTTTCCTGGACAGTAAGGTAACCTACGAGCAGTACTTC
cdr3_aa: CASSFLDSKVTYEQYF

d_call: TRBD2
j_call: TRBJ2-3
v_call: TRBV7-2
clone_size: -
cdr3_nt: TGTGCCAGCATTGAACTAGCGGGAGATGTTGGAGATACGCAGTATTTT
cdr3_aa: CASIELAGDVGDTQYF

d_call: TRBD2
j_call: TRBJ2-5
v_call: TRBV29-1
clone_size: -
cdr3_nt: TGCAGCGTTGTTCCAATCGGACTAGCGGGAGTAGAGACCCAGTACTTC
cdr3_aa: CSVVPIGLAGVETQYF

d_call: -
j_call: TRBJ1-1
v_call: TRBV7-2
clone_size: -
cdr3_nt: TGTGCCAGCAGCTTAGGAAGAGCGTTGTACACTGAAGCTTTCTTT
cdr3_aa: CASSLGRALYTEAFF

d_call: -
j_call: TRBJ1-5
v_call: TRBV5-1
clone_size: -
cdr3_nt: TGCGCCAGCAGCGAGGGGGATTTGAGCAATCAGCCCCAGCATTTT
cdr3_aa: CASSEGDLSNQPQHF

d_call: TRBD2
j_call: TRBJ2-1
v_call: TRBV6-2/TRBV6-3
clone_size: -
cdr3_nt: TGTGCCAGCAGTTACTCGGGACTAGCGGGAGTCTACAATGAGCAGTTCTTC
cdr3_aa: CASSYSGLAGVYNEQFF

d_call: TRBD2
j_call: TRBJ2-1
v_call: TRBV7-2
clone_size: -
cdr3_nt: TGTGCCAGCACCCTTACTCTAGCGGGAGGAAATGAGCAGTTCTTC
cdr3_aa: CASTLTLAGGNEQFF

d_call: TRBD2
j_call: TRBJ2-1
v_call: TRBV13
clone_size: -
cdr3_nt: TGTGCCAGCAGCTCCCCAACCGGGACTAGCTTTGATGAGCAGTTCTTC
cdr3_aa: CASSSPTGTSFDEQFF

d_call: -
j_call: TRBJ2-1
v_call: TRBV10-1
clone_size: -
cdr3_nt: TGCGCCAGCCCTCGGGGGACCCAGGAGGGTGAGCAGTTCTTC
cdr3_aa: CASPRGTQEGEQFF

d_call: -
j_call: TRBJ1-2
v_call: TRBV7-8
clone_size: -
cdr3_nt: TGTGCCAGCAGCGGGGACTCGCCAGTCCTCTCGGACTATGGCTACACCTTC
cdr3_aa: CASSGDSPVLSDYGYTF

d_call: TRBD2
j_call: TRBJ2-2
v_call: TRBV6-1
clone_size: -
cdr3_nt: TGTGCCAGCAGTGCCGAGGCGGGAGGGACCACCGGGGAGCTGTTTTTT
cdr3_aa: CASSAEAGGTTGELFF

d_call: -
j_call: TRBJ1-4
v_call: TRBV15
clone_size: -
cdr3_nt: TGTGCCACCAGCAGGCGGGAGGATGAAAAACTGTTTTTT
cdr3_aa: CATSRREDEKLFF

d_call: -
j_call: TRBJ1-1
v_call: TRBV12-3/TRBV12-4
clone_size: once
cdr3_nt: TGTGCCAGCGCAGGGATGGCTGAAGCTTTCTTT
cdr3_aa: CASAGMAEAFF

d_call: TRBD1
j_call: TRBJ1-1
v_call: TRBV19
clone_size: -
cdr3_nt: TGTGCCAGTAGTCCGGGACAGCTTTATGAAGCTTTCTTT
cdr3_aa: CASSPGQLYEAFF

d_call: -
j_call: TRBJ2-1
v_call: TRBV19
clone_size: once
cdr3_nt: TGTGCCAGTAGTATCGGCAGGTCCTACCCCTCCTACAATGAGCAGTTCTTC
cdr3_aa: CASSIGRSYPSYNEQFF

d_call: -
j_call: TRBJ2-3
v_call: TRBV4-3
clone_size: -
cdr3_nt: TGCGCCAGCAGCCTGGCCGCGGGAACAGATACGCAGTATTTT
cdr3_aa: CASSLAAGTDTQYF

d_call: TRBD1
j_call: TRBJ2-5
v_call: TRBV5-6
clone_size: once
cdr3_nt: TGTGCCAGCAGCGCCGACAGGGTCGAGACCCAGTACTTC
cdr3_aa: CASSADRVETQYF

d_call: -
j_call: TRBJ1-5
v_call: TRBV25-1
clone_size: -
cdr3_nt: TGTGCCAGCAGTGACAGGGTTAATCAGCCCCAGCATTTT
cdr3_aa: CASSDRVNQPQHF

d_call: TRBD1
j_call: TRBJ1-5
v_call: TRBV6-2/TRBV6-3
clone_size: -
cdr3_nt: TGTGCCAGCAGCTCCCTAGGACAGGGTGGGCATTTT
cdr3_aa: CASSSLGQGGHF

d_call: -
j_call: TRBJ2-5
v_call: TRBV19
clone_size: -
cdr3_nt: TGTGCCAGTAGCCAGTGGGAGACCCAGTACTTC
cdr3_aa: CASSQWETQYF

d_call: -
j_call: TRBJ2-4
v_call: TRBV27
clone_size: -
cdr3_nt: TGTGCCAGCAGTTTCAATACTCTAGCCAAAAACATTCAGTACTTC
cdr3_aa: CASSFNTLAKNIQYF